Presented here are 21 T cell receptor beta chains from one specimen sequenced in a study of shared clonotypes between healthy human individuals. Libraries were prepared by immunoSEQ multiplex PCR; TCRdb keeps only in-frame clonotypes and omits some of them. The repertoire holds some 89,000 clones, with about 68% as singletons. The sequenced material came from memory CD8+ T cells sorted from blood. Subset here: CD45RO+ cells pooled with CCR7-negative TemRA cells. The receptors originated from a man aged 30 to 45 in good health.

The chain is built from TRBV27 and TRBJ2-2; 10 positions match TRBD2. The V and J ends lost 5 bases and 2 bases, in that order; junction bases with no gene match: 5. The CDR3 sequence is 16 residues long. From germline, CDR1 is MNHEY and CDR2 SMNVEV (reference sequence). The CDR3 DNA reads TGTGCCAGCAGTAAACTAGCGGGGACTAACACCGGGGAGCTGTTTTTT. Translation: CASSKLAGTNTGELFF.

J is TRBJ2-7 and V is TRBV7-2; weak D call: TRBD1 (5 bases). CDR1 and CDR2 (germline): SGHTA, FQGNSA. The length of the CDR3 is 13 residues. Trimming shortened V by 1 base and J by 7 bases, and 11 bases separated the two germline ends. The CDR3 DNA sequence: TGTGCCAGCAGCTTAGTTAGGGGTCGGGAGCAGTACTTC. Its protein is CASSLVRGREQYF. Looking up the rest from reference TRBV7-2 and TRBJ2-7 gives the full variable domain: GAGVSQSPSNKVTEKGKDVELRCDPISGHTALYWYRQSLGQGLEFLIYFQGNSAPDKSGLPSDRFSAERTGGSVSTLTIQRTQQEDSAVYLCASSLVRGREQYFGPGTRLTVT.

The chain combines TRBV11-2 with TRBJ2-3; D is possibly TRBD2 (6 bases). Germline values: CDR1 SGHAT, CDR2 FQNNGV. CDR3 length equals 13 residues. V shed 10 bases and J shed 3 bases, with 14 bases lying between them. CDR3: CAIPGVRTDTQYF. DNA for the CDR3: TGTGCCATCCCGGGAGTTAGAACAGATACGCAGTATTTT.

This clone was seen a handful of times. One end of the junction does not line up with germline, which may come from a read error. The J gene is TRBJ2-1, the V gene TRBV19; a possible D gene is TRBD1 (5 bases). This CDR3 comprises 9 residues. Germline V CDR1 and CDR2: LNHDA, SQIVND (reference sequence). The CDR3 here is CRAYNEQFF. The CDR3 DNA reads TGCAGGGCATACAATGAGCAGTTCTTC.

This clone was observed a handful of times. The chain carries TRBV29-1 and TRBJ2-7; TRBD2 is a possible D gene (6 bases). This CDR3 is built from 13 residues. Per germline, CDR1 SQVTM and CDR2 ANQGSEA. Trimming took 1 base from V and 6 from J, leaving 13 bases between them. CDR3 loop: CSVEGTAEGEQYF. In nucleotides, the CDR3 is TGCAGCGTTGAAGGAACAGCGGAGGGCGAGCAGTACTTC.

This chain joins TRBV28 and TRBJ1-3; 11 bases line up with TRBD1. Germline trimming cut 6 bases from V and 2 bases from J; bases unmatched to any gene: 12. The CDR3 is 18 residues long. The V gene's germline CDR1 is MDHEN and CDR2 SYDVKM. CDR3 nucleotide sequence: TGTGCCAGCAGGGGAGGACAGGGGGCGTCCCGGGCTGGAAACACCATATATTTT. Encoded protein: CASRGGQGASRAGNTIYF.

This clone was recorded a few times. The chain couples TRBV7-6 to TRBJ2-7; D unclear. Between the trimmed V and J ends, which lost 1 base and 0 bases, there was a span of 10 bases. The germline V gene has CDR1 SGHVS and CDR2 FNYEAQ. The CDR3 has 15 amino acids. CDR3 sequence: CASSLGQAISYEQYF. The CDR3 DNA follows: TGTGCCAGCAGCTTAGGGCAGGCTATCTCCTACGAGCAGTACTTC. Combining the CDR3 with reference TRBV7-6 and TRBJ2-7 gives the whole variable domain GAGVSQSPRYKVTKRGQDVALRCDPISGHVSLYWYRQALGQGPEFLTYFNYEAQQDKSGLPNDRFSAERPEGSISTLTIQRTEQRDSAMYRCASSLGQAISYEQYFGPGTRLTVT.

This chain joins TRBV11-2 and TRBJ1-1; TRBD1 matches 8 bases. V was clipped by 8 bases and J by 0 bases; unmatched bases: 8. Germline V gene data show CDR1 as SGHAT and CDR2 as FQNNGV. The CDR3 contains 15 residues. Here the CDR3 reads CASGPIQGVNTEAFF. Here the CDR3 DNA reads TGTGCCAGCGGCCCAATACAGGGGGTGAACACTGAAGCTTTCTTT.

In nucleotides, the CDR3 is TGTGCCAGCAGACGCACCGGGACTGCGGGCAATGAGCAGTTCTTC. This sequence encodes CASRRTGTAGNEQFF. The chain combines TRBV6-1 with TRBJ2-1, with a tentative D call TRBD2 (6 bases). The CDR3 totals 15 residues. V gave up 6 bases and J gave up 6 bases, with 18 bases separating them. Per germline, CDR1 MNHNS and CDR2 SASEGT.

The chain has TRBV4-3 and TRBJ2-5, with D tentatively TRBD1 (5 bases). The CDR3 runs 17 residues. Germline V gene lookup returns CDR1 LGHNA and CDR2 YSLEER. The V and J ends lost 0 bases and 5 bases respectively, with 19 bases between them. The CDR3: CASSQDKGQGLGETQYF. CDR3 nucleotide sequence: TGCGCCAGCAGCCAAGATAAGGGGCAGGGATTGGGGGAGACCCAGTACTTC.

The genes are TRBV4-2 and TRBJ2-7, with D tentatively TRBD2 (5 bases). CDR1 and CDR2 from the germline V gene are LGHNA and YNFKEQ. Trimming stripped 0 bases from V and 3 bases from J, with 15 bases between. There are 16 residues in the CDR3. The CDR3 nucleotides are TGTGCCAGCAGCCAAGATCTGGGGTTACGGGACTACGAGCAGTACTTC. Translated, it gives CASSQDLGLRDYEQYF.

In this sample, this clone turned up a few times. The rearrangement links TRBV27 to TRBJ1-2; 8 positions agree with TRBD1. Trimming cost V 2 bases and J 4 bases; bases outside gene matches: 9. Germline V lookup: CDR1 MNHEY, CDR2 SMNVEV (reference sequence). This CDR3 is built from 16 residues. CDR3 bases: TGTGCCAGCAGTTTAATCGGGACAGGTCCAAGCTATGGCTACACCTTC. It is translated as CASSLIGTGPSYGYTF.

In nucleotides, the CDR3 is TGTGCCAGCAGTAGCGCGGGGTGGGGGGATACGCAGTATTTT. Translation: CASSSAGWGDTQYF. The chain is built from TRBV2 and TRBJ2-3; D is possibly TRBD2 (6 bases). V was shortened by 5 bases and J by 6 bases, with 15 bases between the two germline ends. The CDR3 runs 14 residues. Germline V CDR1 and CDR2: SNHLY, FYNNEI.

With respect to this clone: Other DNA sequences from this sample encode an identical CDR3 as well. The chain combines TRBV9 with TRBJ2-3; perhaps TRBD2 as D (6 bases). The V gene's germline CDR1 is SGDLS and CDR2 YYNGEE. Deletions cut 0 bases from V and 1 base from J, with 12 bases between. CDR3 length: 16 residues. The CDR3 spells CASSVVPSDGTDTQYF. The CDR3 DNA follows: TGTGCCAGCAGCGTAGTGCCTAGCGATGGCACAGATACGCAGTATTTT.

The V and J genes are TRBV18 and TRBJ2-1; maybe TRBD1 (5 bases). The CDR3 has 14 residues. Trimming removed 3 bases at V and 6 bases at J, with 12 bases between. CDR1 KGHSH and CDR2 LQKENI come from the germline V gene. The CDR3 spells CASSPQGPFNEQFF. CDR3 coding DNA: TGTGCCAGCTCACCCCAGGGTCCGTTCAATGAGCAGTTCTTC.

The chain's CDR3 is CASSAAGTREETQYF. For the CDR3, the DNA is TGCGCCAGCAGCGCAGCCGGGACTAGAGAAGAGACCCAGTACTTC. This sequence joins TRBV5-1 and TRBJ2-5, with 8 bases aligning to TRBD2. V was clipped by 4 bases and J by 3 bases; unmatched bases: 8. The V gene's germline CDR1 is SGHRS and CDR2 YFSETQ. The CDR3 runs 15 residues.

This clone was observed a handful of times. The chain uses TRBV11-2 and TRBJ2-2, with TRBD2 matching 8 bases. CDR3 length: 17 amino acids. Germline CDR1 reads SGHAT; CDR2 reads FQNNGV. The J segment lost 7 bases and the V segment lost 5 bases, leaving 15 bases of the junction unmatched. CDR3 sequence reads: CASSPESSGLGGGELFF. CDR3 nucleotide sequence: TGTGCCAGCAGCCCAGAATCTAGCGGGCTGGGGGGCGGGGAGCTGTTTTTT.

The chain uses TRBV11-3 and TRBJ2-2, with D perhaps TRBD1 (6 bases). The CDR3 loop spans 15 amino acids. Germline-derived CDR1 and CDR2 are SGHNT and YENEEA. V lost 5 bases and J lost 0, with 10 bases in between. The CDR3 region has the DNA TGTGCCAGCAGCCGCGGACAGACGAACACCGGGGAGCTGTTTTTT. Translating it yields CASSRGQTNTGELFF.

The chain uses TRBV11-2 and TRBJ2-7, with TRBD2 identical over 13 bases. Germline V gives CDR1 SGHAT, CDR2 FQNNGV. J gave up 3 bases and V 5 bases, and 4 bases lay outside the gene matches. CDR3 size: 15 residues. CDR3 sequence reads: CASSQGLAGFYEQYF. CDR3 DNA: TGTGCCAGCAGCCAGGGACTAGCGGGGTTCTACGAGCAGTACTTC.

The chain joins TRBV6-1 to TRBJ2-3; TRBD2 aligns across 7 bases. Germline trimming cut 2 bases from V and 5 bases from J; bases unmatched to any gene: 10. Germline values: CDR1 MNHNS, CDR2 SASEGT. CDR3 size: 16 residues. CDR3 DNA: TGTGCCAGCAGTGAATTGTGGGGAGGGCCGCAAGATACGCAGTATTTT. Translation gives CASSELWGGPQDTQYF.

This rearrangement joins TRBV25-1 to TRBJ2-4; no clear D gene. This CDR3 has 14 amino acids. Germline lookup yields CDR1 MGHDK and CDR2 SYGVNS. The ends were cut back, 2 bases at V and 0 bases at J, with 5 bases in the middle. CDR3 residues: CASSEGLAKNIQYF. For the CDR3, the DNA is TGTGCCAGCAGTGAAGGTTTAGCCAAAAACATTCAGTACTTC.